This T cell receptor beta chain derives from a study of vaccination and CD4 T cells after COVID-19. Overall study: Investigators took post-vaccine samples a median roughly 72 days after dose two, within a range of 14 to 241.

There are a few counts of this clonotype. Its antigen is unidentified. Cultured CD4+ T cells had their DNA profiled by the Oncomine TCR Beta short-read assay. TCRdb recomputed calls from the PCR reads with MiXCR, one row per CDR3 protein. The data hold 14,000 or so distinct CDR3 sequences, with 51% observed a single time. J gave up 8 bases and V 6 bases, and 7 bases lay outside the gene matches. This CDR3 is built from 14 residues. Germline V gives CDR1 MNHNS, CDR2 SASEGT. The sample's treatment: approximately 9-day PBMC culture with coronavirus spike peptide pools or control peptides (ViraFEST assay).

This rearrangement joins TRBV6-1 to TRBJ1-6, with 7 bases aligning to TRBD1. The sequencing used CD4+ T cells from blood, cultured in vitro, collected before SARS-CoV-2 vaccination. The receptor was derived from a human donor who had recovered from COVID-19. The chain's CDR3 is CASSPDRAYSPLHF. CDR3 in DNA: TGTGCCAGCAGCCCCGACAGGGCCTATTCACCCCTCCACTTT.